This T cell receptor beta chain was profiled in a study of blood T cell repertoires in COVID-19. Study summary: The study drew acute and convalescent COVID-19 samples from the United States, Italy and Spain. Sample material is recorded as cDNA or gDNA derived from T cells, B-cell-depleted T cells, or PBMCs.

V lost 4 bases, J lost 2 bases, and 4 bases stayed unmatched. The CDR3 extends over 14 amino acids. Looked up from germline, CDR1 is LGHDT and CDR2 is YNNKEL (reference sequence). How the authors handled the data: Amplified reference gene primers provided the basis for estimating nucleated cell counts. Generated by immunoSEQ multiplex PCR, the TCRdb table keeps only in-frame clones and is missing some. V, J and clone size derive from that table, while D and trimming were established from the DNA sequence. The sample yields fewer than 250,000 clones, around nine tenths seen once. The genes are TRBV3-1 (or the pseudogene TRBV3-2) and TRBJ1-1; 7 nucleotides agree with TRBD1. This clonotype was sampled from a man aged 55 to 70 with acute or convalescent COVID-19. Sequenced material: peripheral blood. The CDR3 loop reads CASSPGTVNTEAFF. CDR3 in DNA: TGTGCCAGCAGCCCAGGGACAGTTAACACTGAAGCTTTCTTT.